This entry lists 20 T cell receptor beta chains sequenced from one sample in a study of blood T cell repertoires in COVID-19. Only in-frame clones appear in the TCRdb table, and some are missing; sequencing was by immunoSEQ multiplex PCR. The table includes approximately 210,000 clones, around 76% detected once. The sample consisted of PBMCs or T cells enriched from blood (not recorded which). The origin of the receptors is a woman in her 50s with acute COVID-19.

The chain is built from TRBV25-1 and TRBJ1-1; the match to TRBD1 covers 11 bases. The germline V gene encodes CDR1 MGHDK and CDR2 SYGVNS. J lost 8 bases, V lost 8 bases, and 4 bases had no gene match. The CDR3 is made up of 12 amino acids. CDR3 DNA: TGTGCCAGCGGGGACAGGGGGTGGGAAGCTTTCTTT. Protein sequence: CASGDRGWEAFF.

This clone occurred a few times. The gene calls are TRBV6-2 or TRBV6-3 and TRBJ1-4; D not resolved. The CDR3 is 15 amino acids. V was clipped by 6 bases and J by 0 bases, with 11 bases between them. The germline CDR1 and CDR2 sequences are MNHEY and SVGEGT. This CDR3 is CASSPESATNEKLFF. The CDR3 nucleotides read TGTGCCAGCAGCCCCGAGTCGGCAACTAATGAAAAACTGTTTTTT.

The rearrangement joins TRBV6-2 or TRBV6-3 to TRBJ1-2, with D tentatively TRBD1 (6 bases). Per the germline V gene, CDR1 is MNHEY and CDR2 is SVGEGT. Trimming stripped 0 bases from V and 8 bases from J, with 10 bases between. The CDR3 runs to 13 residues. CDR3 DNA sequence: TGTGCCAGCAGTTACTCGGACAGCCCGGGCTACACCTTC. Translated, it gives CASSYSDSPGYTF.

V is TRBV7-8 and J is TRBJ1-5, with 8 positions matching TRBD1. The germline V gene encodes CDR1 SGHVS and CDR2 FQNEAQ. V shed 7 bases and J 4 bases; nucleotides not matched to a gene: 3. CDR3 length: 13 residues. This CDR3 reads CASTTGVNQPQHF. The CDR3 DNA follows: TGTGCCAGCACGACAGGGGTTAATCAGCCCCAGCATTTT.

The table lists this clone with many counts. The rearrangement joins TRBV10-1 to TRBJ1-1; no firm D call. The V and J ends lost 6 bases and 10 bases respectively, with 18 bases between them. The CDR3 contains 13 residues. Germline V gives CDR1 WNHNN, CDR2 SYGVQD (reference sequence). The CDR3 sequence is CASSAGLRRRAFF. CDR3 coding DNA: TGCGCCAGCAGCGCGGGGTTACGGAGACGAGCTTTCTTT.

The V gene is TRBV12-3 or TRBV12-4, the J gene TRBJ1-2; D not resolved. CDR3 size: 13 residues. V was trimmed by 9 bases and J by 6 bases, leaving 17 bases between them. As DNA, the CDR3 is TGTGCCAGTACCCTGGCAGCCCAGGATGGCTACACCTTC. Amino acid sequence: CASTLAAQDGYTF.

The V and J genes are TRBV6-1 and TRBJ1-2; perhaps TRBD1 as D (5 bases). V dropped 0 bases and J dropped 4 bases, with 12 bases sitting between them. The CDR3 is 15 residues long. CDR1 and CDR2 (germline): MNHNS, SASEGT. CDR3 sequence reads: CASSEAFGRVYGYTF. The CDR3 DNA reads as TGTGCCAGCAGTGAAGCTTTCGGCAGGGTCTATGGCTACACCTTC.

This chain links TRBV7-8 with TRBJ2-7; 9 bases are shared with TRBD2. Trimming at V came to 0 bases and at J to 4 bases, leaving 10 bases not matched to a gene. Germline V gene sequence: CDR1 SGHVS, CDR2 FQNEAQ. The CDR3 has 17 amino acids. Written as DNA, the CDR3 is TGTGCCAGCAGCTTAGCGCTTGGCGGGGGGGCCGGGTACGAGCAGTACGTC. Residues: CASSLALGGGAGYEQYV.

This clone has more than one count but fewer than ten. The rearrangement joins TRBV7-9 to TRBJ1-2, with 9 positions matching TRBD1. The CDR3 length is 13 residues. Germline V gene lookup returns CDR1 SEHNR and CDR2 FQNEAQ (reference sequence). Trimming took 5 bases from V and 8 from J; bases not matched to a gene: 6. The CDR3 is CASSHGQGRGYTF. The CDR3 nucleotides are TGTGCCAGCAGCCACGGACAGGGGCGAGGCTACACCTTC.

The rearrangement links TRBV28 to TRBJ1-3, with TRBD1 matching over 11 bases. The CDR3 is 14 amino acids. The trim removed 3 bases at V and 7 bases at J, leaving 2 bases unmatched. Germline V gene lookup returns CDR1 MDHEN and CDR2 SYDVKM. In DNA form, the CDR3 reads TGTGCCAGCAGTTTTGGGGACAGGGGGAACACCATATATTTT. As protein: CASSFGDRGNTIYF.

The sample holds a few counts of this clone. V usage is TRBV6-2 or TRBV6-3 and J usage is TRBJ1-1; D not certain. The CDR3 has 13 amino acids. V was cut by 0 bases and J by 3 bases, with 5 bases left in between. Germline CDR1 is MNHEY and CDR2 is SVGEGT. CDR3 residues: CASSYSIYTEAFF. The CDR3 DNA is TGTGCCAGCAGTTACTCAATCTACACTGAAGCTTTCTTT.

CDR3 sequence: CASSPQGNYGYTF. CDR3 sequence (DNA): TGTGCCAGCAGCCCCCAGGGGAACTATGGCTACACCTTC. The chain employs TRBV7-2 and TRBJ1-2; possibly TRBD1 for D (6 bases). Germline loops: CDR1 SGHTA, CDR2 FQGNSA. V gave up 5 bases and J gave up 2 bases, with 9 bases separating them. The length of the CDR3 is 13 residues.

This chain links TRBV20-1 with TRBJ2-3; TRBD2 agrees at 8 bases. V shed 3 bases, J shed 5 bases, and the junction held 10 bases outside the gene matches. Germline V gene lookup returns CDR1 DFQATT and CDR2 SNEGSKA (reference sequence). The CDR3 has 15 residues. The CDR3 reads CSASKAGGAIDTQYF. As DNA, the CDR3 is TGCAGTGCTAGTAAGGCGGGGGGTGCGATAGATACGCAGTATTTT.

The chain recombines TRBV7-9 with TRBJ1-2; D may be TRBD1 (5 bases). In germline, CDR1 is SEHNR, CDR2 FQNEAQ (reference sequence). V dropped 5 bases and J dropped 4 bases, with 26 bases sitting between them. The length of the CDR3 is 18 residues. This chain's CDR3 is CASSLPLDSADHFYGYTF. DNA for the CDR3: TGTGCCAGCAGCCTTCCCCTTGACAGCGCGGACCACTTCTATGGCTACACCTTC.

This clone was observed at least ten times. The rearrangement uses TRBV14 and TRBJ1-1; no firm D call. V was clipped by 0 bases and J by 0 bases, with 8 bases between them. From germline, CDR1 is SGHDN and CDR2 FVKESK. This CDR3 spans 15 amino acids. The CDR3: CASSQERRLNTEAFF. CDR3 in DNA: TGTGCCAGCAGCCAAGAGAGGCGGTTGAACACTGAAGCTTTCTTT. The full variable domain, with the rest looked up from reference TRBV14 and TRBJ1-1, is EAGVTQFPSHSVIEKGQTVTLRCDPISGHDNLYWYRRVMGKEIKFLLHFVKESKQDESGMPNNRFLAERTGGTYSTLKVQPAELEDSGVYFCASSQERRLNTEAFFGQGTRLTVV.

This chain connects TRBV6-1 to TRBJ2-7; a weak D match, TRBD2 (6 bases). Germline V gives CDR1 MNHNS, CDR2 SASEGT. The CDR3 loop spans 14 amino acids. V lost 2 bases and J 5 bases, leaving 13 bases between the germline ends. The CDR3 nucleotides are TGTGCCAGCAGTGAATCCGGGGCGGGAAACGAGCAGTACGTC. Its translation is CASSESGAGNEQYV.

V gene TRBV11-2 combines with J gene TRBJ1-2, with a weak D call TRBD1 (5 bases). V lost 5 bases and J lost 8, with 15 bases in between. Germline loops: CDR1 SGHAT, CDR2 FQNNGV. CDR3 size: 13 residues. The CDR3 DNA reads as TGTGCCAGCAGCCTCGCCCAGGACACCGGCTACACCTTC. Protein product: CASSLAQDTGYTF.

CDR3 sequence (DNA): TGTGCCAGCAGCTTAATGCCGGGGTCCAATCAGCCCCAGCATTTT. Amino acid sequence: CASSLMPGSNQPQHF. The rearrangement links TRBV7-9 to TRBJ1-5, with unresolved D. Germline V lookup: CDR1 SEHNR, CDR2 FQNEAQ (reference sequence). This CDR3 comprises 15 residues. V shed 2 bases and J shed 3 bases, with 11 bases lying between them.

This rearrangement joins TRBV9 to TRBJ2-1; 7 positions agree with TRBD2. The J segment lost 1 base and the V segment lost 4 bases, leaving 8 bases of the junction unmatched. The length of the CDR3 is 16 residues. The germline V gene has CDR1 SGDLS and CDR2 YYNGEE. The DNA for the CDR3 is TGTGCCAGCAGCACCTCAGGGACTAATTCCTACAATGAGCAGTTCTTC. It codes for CASSTSGTNSYNEQFF. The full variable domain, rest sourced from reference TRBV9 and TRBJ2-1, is DSGVTQTPKHLITATGQRVTLRCSPRSGDLSVYWYQQSLDQGLQFLIQYYNGEERAKGNILERFSAQQFPDLHSELNLSSLELGDSALYFCASSTSGTNSYNEQFFGPGTRLTVL.

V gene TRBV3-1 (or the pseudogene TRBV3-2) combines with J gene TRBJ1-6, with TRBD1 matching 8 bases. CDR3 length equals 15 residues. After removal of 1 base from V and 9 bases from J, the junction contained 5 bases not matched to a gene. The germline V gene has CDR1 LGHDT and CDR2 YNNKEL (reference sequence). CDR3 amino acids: CASSQVRQGSSPLHF. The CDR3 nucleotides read TGTGCCAGCAGCCAAGTCCGACAGGGGAGTTCACCCCTCCACTTT.